This T cell receptor beta chain comes out of a study of blood T cell repertoires in COVID-19. Repertoires were generated with immunoSEQ multiplex PCR, while TCRdb's copy carries only in-frame clones and drops some. The repertoire holds 430,000 or so clones, with 80% to 90% as singletons. Seattle participants joined during active infection and were tracked over time. The sample taken for sequencing was peripheral blood. This clonotype was sampled from a man in his late teens or twenties with COVID-19, enrolled during active disease.

The DNA of the CDR3 is TGTGCCAGCAGTCCTGACAGGGCTGAGACCCAGTACTTC. Residues: CASSPDRAETQYF. The rearrangement joins TRBV6-5 to TRBJ2-5, with 7 bases lining up with TRBD1. Trimming removed 5 bases from V and 5 bases from J; junction bases left unmatched: 5. Germline V gene data show CDR1 as MNHEY and CDR2 as SVGAGI. The CDR3 consists of 13 residues.